One sample yielded the 21 T cell receptor beta chains listed below, sequenced in a study of blood T cell repertoires in COVID-19. Assay used: immunoSEQ multiplex PCR; TCRdb lists only in-frame clones, some missing. The sample has 160,000 or so clones; roughly 90% are singletons. Sequencing was done on a sample of PBMCs or T cells enriched from blood (not recorded which). These receptors all stem from a woman in her forties or fifties who had recovered from COVID-19.

The chain uses TRBV19 and TRBJ2-3; the D gene is possibly TRBD2 (7 bases). Germline assignment: CDR1 LNHDA and CDR2 SQIVND (reference sequence). V dropped 1 base and J dropped 6 bases, with 17 bases sitting between them. This CDR3 contains 16 residues. This chain's CDR3 is CASSIGWGGARDTQYF. CDR3 in DNA: TGTGCCAGTAGTATAGGTTGGGGGGGGGCAAGGGATACGCAGTATTTT.

The V and J genes are TRBV7-3 and TRBJ2-3; TRBD2 matches 7 bases. Germline trimming cut 1 base from V and 1 base from J; bases unmatched to any gene: 2. The germline CDR1 and CDR2 sequences are SGHTA and FQGTGA. There are 15 residues in the CDR3. In DNA, the CDR3 is TGTGCCAGCAGCTTAATTCGGGGGGGCACAGATACGCAGTATTTT. It translates to CASSLIRGGTDTQYF. Looking up the rest from reference TRBV7-3 and TRBJ2-3 gives the full variable domain: GAGVSQTPSNKVTEKGKYVELRCDPISGHTALYWYRQSLGQGPEFLIYFQGTGAADDSGLPNDRFFAVRPEGSVSTLKIQRTERGDSAVYLCASSLIRGGTDTQYFGPGTRLTVL.

The chain carries TRBV11-2 and TRBJ1-4; perhaps TRBD1 as D (5 bases). The CDR3 is 15 residues long. The germline gives CDR1 SGHAT, CDR2 FQNNGV. V lost 6 bases, J lost 4 bases, and 15 bases lay in between. CDR3 nucleotide sequence: TGTGCCAGCAGGGTAGGGCAGGGCGGTAATGAAAAACTGTTTTTT. Its translation: CASRVGQGGNEKLFF.

V and J are TRBV10-3 and TRBJ1-3; D perhaps matches TRBD1 (6 bases). This CDR3 spans 15 amino acids. Per the germline V gene, CDR1 is ENHRY and CDR2 is SYGVKD. The V end was cut by 6 bases, the J end by 2 bases, with 14 bases between. CDR3 DNA: TGTGCCATCAGCCCCAGGGGAGAAGCTGGAAACACCATATATTTT. It specifies CAISPRGEAGNTIYF.

This rearrangement joins TRBV4-3 to TRBJ2-1; tentatively, D is TRBD2 (6 bases). Between the trimmed V and J ends, which lost 0 bases and 0 bases, there was a span of 21 bases. This CDR3 has 20 amino acids. Germline lookup yields CDR1 LGHNA and CDR2 YSLEER. CDR3 region: CASSQDRQGWGLSSYNEQFF. As DNA, the CDR3 is TGCGCCAGCAGCCAAGATCGGCAGGGCTGGGGACTTAGCTCCTACAATGAGCAGTTCTTC.

The genes are TRBV19 and TRBJ2-7; possibly TRBD2 for D (5 bases). CDR1 and CDR2 from the germline V gene are LNHDA and SQIVND (reference sequence). CDR3 size: 14 residues. V was trimmed by 6 bases and J by 0 bases, leaving 12 bases between them. The CDR3 nucleotides are TGTGCCAGTAGCACGGGGTTGAGCTCCTACGAGCAGTACTTC. This encodes CASSTGLSSYEQYF.

V is TRBV7-2 and J is TRBJ2-7; possibly TRBD2 for D (6 bases). CDR1 is SGHTA, CDR2 FQGNSA, per germline. The CDR3 is 15 residues long. The germline V and J ends were trimmed by 1 base and 0 bases, with 10 bases remaining between them. The CDR3 nucleotides read TGTGCCAGCAGCTTAGGGGCGGGGTACTCCTACGAGCAGTACTTC. Amino acids: CASSLGAGYSYEQYF.

This chain links TRBV5-4 with TRBJ2-1; D perhaps matches TRBD1 (5 bases). Between the trimmed V and J ends, which lost 1 base and 8 bases, there was a span of 13 bases. Germline-derived CDR1 and CDR2 are SGHNT and YYREEE (reference sequence). The CDR3 runs 14 residues. CDR3 bases: TGTGCCAGCAGCTTGAGCTGGGGCTGGGATGAGCAGTTCTTC. This codes for CASSLSWGWDEQFF.

The J gene is TRBJ2-5, the V gene TRBV7-9, with TRBD2 matching over 10 bases. V lost 4 bases to trimming and J lost 3 bases; unmatched junction nucleotides: 8. The CDR3 loop spans 16 amino acids. The germline V gene encodes CDR1 SEHNR and CDR2 FQNEAQ (reference sequence). The DNA for the CDR3 is TGTGCCAGCAGCTCTTCTAGCGGGGGACTGAAAGAGACCCAGTACTTC. It encodes CASSSSSGGLKETQYF.

V is TRBV4-1 and J is TRBJ2-3, with 11 bases lining up with TRBD2. The germline V gene encodes CDR1 MGHRA and CDR2 YSYEKL. Losses at the gene ends were 3 bases for V and 5 bases for J; bases not matched to a gene: 16. This CDR3 is 19 amino acids long. Here the CDR3 DNA reads TGCGCCAGCAGCCACTCTTTTGCGGGACTAGCGGTGGGTGGAGATACGCAGTATTTT. Translation gives CASSHSFAGLAVGGDTQYF.

The chain joins TRBV7-2 to TRBJ1-5; the match to TRBD1 covers 7 bases. CDR3 length: 15 residues. Germline CDR1 reads SGHTA; CDR2 reads FQGNSA. The V gene end was trimmed by 1 base and the J gene end by 7 bases; junction bases not matched to a gene: 7. The CDR3 DNA is TGTGCCAGCAGCTTAGTAGGAGGGGGCTGGCAGCCCCAGCATTTT. Residues: CASSLVGGGWQPQHF.

A remark on this clone: Germline is not matched at one junction end, which may reflect a read error. The chain combines TRBV7-7 with TRBJ2-2, with 9 bases that match TRBD1. The CDR3 has 15 amino acids. Germline lookup yields CDR1 SSHAT and CDR2 FNYEAQ (reference sequence). DNA for the CDR3: TGTGCTAGCAGCCCTGGACAGGGGTTAACCGGGGAGCTGTTTTTT. It encodes CASSPGQGLTGELFF.

CDR3 protein: CASSLREQQSEQYF. The CDR3, as DNA: TGTGCCAGCAGCTTAAGGGAGCAACAAAGCGAGCAGTACTTC. The chain has TRBV11-3 and TRBJ2-7; a possible D gene is TRBD2 (5 bases). Germline assignment: CDR1 SGHNT and CDR2 YENEEA. The germline V and J ends were trimmed by 2 bases and 6 bases, with 14 bases remaining between them. The CDR3 sequence is 14 residues long.

This chain uses TRBV3-1 (or the pseudogene TRBV3-2) with TRBJ1-1, with D maybe TRBD1 (6 bases). The CDR3 runs to 19 residues. The V and J ends lost 5 bases and 3 bases respectively, with 28 bases between them. Looked up from germline, CDR1 is LGHDT and CDR2 is YNNKEL (reference sequence). CDR3 sequence (DNA): TGTGCCAGCAGCGAAAAGGGGGGGGCGGATTGGAAGTCGGACACTGAAGCTTTCTTT. It codes for CASSEKGGADWKSDTEAFF.

The chain is built from TRBV28 and TRBJ2-2; D may be TRBD1 (6 bases). With 6 bases removed from V and 3 bases from J, the gap between germline ends came to 23 bases. In germline, CDR1 is MDHEN, CDR2 SYDVKM. The CDR3 is 18 amino acids. For the CDR3, the DNA is TGTGCCAGCAGCCAACCTTGGCAGGGGAACGAACACACCGGGGAGCTGTTTTTT. Translating it yields CASSQPWQGNEHTGELFF.

This chain joins TRBV18 and TRBJ2-5; D is ambiguous. The germline CDR1 and CDR2 sequences are KGHSH and LQKENI. The CDR3 is 13 amino acids. Trimming removed 3 bases from V and 5 bases from J, with 10 bases in between. This CDR3 is CASSPSGGETQYF. The DNA for the CDR3 is TGTGCCAGCTCACCTTCTGGCGGCGAGACCCAGTACTTC.

V and J are TRBV7-6 and TRBJ1-1; D might be TRBD1 (5 bases). The CDR3 has 13 residues. The V end lost 2 bases, the J end lost 4 bases, and 8 bases lay between the germline ends. Per germline, CDR1 SGHVS and CDR2 FNYEAQ. The CDR3 reads CASSLYGGTEAFF. For the CDR3, the DNA is TGTGCCAGCAGCTTATACGGGGGCACTGAAGCTTTCTTT.

The chain has TRBV3-1 (or the pseudogene TRBV3-2) and TRBJ1-2; a weak D match, TRBD1 (5 bases). CDR3 length equals 13 residues. The germline CDR1 and CDR2 sequences are LGHDT and YNNKEL (reference sequence). Trimming left V 3 bases short and J 4 bases short, with 9 bases between. CDR3 sequence reads: CASSQTTVYGYTF. The CDR3 nucleotides are TGTGCCAGCAGCCAGACGACAGTCTATGGCTACACCTTC.

This clone came up once. This chain connects TRBV6-6 to TRBJ2-5, with 7 bases fitting TRBD2. Germline V gene data show CDR1 as MNHNY and CDR2 as SVGAGI (reference sequence). The V and J ends lost 7 bases and 2 bases, in that order; junction bases with no gene match: 7. The CDR3 extends over 14 amino acids. The CDR3 nucleotides are TGTGCCAGCATCAAGGGAGGGCAACAAGAGACCCAGTACTTC. Protein product: CASIKGGQQETQYF.

The chain joins TRBV11-3 to TRBJ1-6, with TRBD1 matching over 11 bases. The CDR3 spans 16 residues. With V trimmed by 2 bases and J by 7 bases, 4 bases remained unmatched. The germline V gene has CDR1 SGHNT and CDR2 YENEEA. In DNA form, the CDR3 reads TGTGCCAGCAGCTTACAGGGACAGGGGGTCAATTCACCCCTCCACTTT. This sequence encodes CASSLQGQGVNSPLHF.

This chain joins TRBV29-1 and TRBJ1-2; 8 nucleotides line up with TRBD1. Germline V gene data show CDR1 as SQVTM and CDR2 as ANQGSEA. After removal of 0 bases from V and 6 bases from J, the junction contained 9 bases not matched to a gene. CDR3 size: 15 residues. The CDR3, as DNA: TGCAGCGTTGAAGATCCCTGGACAGGGAGGGATGGCTACACCTTC. Protein sequence: CSVEDPWTGRDGYTF.